One sample yielded the 24 T cell receptor beta chains listed below, sequenced in a study of TIL therapy for anti-PD-1-resistant metastatic lung cancer listed by TCRdb under 2021. The label giving this sample's time point can be read as: pre-treatment sample, taken before nivolumab and TIL therapy. Using bias-controlled multiplex PCR with the immunoSEQ v3 hsTCRB kit, the TCR beta CDR3 regions were amplified from genomic DNA. The clones in this table, taken by TCRdb from immuneACCESS, are in-frame only. Not every clone is retained; where verified, under half of the shortfall comes from an unresolved V gene, and the cause of the rest is unknown. Within this sample are about 43,000 clones, with less than 80% of them counted one time only. The ten largest clones represent roughly 16% of the sample. Sequenced material: blood, taken at baseline. The source of these receptors is a man aged 65-85 years with non-small cell lung cancer.

This clone was detected only once. The V and J genes are TRBV9 and TRBJ2-1; tentative D call: TRBD2 (5 bases). CDR3 length: 15 amino acids. The germline V gene has CDR1 SGDLS and CDR2 YYNGEE. The ends were cut back, 4 bases at V and 3 bases at J, with 14 bases in the middle. This CDR3 reads CASSTEGSYYNEQFF. The CDR3 DNA sequence: TGTGCCAGCAGCACCGAAGGGAGTTACTACAATGAGCAGTTCTTC.

This clone was seen once. The rearrangement links TRBV15 to TRBJ1-2, with D perhaps TRBD1 (6 bases). Between the trimmed V and J ends, which lost 3 bases and 4 bases, there was a span of 15 bases. Germline V CDR1 and CDR2: LNHNV, YYDKDF (reference sequence). The CDR3 has 15 residues. The CDR3 region has the DNA TGTGCCACCAGCAGTCCAGGACAGTCAGTCTATGGCTACACCTTC. It encodes CATSSPGQSVYGYTF.

This clone was picked up one time. This sequence joins TRBV5-1 and TRBJ1-3; the D gene is possibly TRBD1 (5 bases). The CDR3 totals 15 residues. The germline V gene has CDR1 SGHRS and CDR2 YFSETQ. V was trimmed by 3 bases and J by 0 bases, leaving 10 bases between them. The CDR3 DNA sequence: TGCGCCAGCAGCTCCACAGGAGACTCTGGAAACACCATATATTTT. Its protein product is CASSSTGDSGNTIYF.

The chain combines TRBV5-5 with TRBJ2-2; D ambiguous. The length of the CDR3 is 14 residues. Germline V lookup: CDR1 SGHKS, CDR2 YYEKEE (reference sequence). The V gene lost 2 bases and the J gene lost 1 base, with 6 bases spanning the gap. The CDR3 is CASSFLGNTGELFF. DNA for the CDR3: TGTGCCAGCAGCTTTCTGGGGAACACCGGGGAGCTGTTTTTT.

The rearrangement links TRBV28 to TRBJ1-1, with 10 positions matching TRBD1. The CDR3 sequence is 14 residues long. Germline V lookup: CDR1 MDHEN, CDR2 SYDVKM. The V and J ends lost 5 bases and 6 bases, in that order; junction bases with no gene match: 6. The CDR3, as DNA: TGTGCCAGCAGTCCCTTGGACAGGGGGTCTGAAGCTTTCTTT. This encodes CASSPLDRGSEAFF.

This clone was found once. V is TRBV2 and J is TRBJ2-3; a weak D match, TRBD1 (5 bases). V was shortened by 1 base and J by 1 base, with 6 bases between the two germline ends. The germline V gene has CDR1 SNHLY and CDR2 FYNNEI. The CDR3 is made up of 14 amino acids. CDR3 nucleotides: TGTGCCAGCAGTGAAGGGGGCGGCACAGATACGCAGTATTTT. Translating it yields CASSEGGGTDTQYF.

This clone was seen only a few times. This chain uses TRBV29-1 with TRBJ2-7, with D uncertain. The germline V and J ends were trimmed by 4 bases and 0 bases, with 10 bases remaining between them. The CDR3 is 13 amino acids. Germline V gene data show CDR1 as SQVTM and CDR2 as ANQGSEA. The CDR3 coding sequence is TGCAGCGTTGTACATGCTGGCTCCTACGAGCAGTACTTC. Translation: CSVVHAGSYEQYF.

The V and J genes are TRBV30 and TRBJ1-1; the match to TRBD1 covers 8 bases. The J segment lost 0 bases and the V segment lost 5 bases, leaving 8 bases of the junction unmatched. Germline-derived CDR1 and CDR2 are GTSNPN and SVGIG (reference sequence). CDR3 length: 15 amino acids. Here the CDR3 DNA reads TGTGCCTGGTTAAGGACAGGGAGGATGAACACTGAAGCTTTCTTT. It specifies CAWLRTGRMNTEAFF.

The chain employs TRBV11-2 and TRBJ2-7, with unresolved D. V was cut by 3 bases and J by 3 bases, with 6 bases left in between. Germline loops: CDR1 SGHAT, CDR2 FQNNGV. This CDR3 has 12 amino acids. CDR3 residues: CASSLGYYEQYF. CDR3 coding DNA: TGTGCCAGCAGCTTGGGATACTACGAGCAGTACTTC.

The chain employs TRBV18 and TRBJ2-7; 9 nucleotides align to TRBD2. Trimming cost V 2 bases and J 1 base; bases outside gene matches: 0. Germline CDR1 KGHSH, CDR2 LQKENI. The CDR3 sequence is 14 residues long. In nucleotides, the CDR3 is TGTGCCAGCTCACCAGCGGGAGGGTCCTACGAGCAGTACTTC. Translation gives CASSPAGGSYEQYF. Drawing the rest from reference TRBV18 and TRBJ2-7, the complete variable domain is NAGVMQNPRHLVRRRGQEARLRCSPMKGHSHVYWYRQLPEEGLKFMVYLQKENIIDESGMPKERFSAEFPKEGPSILRIQQVVRGDSAAYFCASSPAGGSYEQYFGPGTRLTVT.

This rearrangement joins TRBV5-8 to TRBJ2-7; 11 bases align to TRBD1. V trimming: 2 bases; J trimming: 3 bases; junction bases outside the gene matches: 7. Germline V CDR1 and CDR2: SGHTS, YDEGEE. The CDR3 extends over 16 amino acids. In DNA form, the CDR3 reads TGTGCCAGCAGCTTAAGGGGGACAGGGGGAAACTACGAGCAGTACTTC. It translates to CASSLRGTGGNYEQYF.

The rearrangement links TRBV7-9 to TRBJ2-1; 9 bases are a match to TRBD1. Germline lookup yields CDR1 SEHNR and CDR2 FQNEAQ (reference sequence). Trimming removed 5 bases from V and 9 bases from J; junction bases left unmatched: 11. The CDR3 spans 15 residues. In DNA, the CDR3 is TGTGCCAGCAGCATCCAAGGACAGGGGATAGGTGAGCAGTTCTTC. Translated: CASSIQGQGIGEQFF.

V usage is TRBV5-1 and J usage is TRBJ2-1, with TRBD2 matching 8 bases. The germline CDR1 and CDR2 sequences are SGHRS and YFSETQ. Trimming removed 5 bases from V and 4 bases from J; junction bases left unmatched: 14. The CDR3 runs to 17 residues. The CDR3 loop is CASSSGKNSQTYNEQFF. CDR3 in DNA: TGCGCCAGCAGTAGCGGGAAAAACTCGCAAACGTACAATGAGCAGTTCTTC.

The V gene is TRBV7-6, the J gene TRBJ2-7; TRBD1 matches 7 bases. The CDR3 is 13 residues long. The V segment lost 1 base and the J segment 3 bases; nucleotides outside the gene matches: 0. Germline CDR1 and CDR2: SGHVS and FNYEAQ. CDR3 nucleotides: TGTGCCAGCAGCTTAGACAGGGGCTACGAGCAGTACTTC. Protein product: CASSLDRGYEQYF.

This clone appeared a single time. The chain is built from TRBV2 and TRBJ1-1, with D maybe TRBD1 (5 bases). V dropped 6 bases and J dropped 1 base, with 12 bases sitting between them. The germline V gene encodes CDR1 SNHLY and CDR2 FYNNEI. This CDR3 has 14 amino acids. CDR3 region: CASSPGTENTEAFF. CDR3 DNA: TGTGCCAGCAGCCCAGGGACTGAGAACACTGAAGCTTTCTTT.

The rearrangement uses TRBV7-8 and TRBJ2-7; 11 nucleotides line up with TRBD2. Germline loops: CDR1 SGHVS, CDR2 FQNEAQ. V trimming: 2 bases; J trimming: 9 bases; junction bases outside the gene matches: 9. The CDR3 spans 15 residues. The CDR3 protein is CASSLTTSGALRQYF. In nucleotides, the CDR3 is TGTGCCAGCAGCTTAACGACTAGCGGGGCTTTGAGGCAGTACTTC.

The CDR3 region has the DNA TGCAGCGGGGGGCATGGACTAGCGGAGCTCTACGAGCAGTACTTC. Its protein is CSGGHGLAELYEQYF. The chain recombines TRBV29-1 with TRBJ2-7; 10 bases fit TRBD2. CDR1 SQVTM and CDR2 ANQGSEA come from the germline V gene. Trimming at V came to 7 bases and at J to 3 bases, leaving 12 bases not matched to a gene. The CDR3 sequence is 15 residues long.

This clone was recorded a few times. The gene calls are TRBV6-1 and TRBJ1-3; no firm D call. CDR3 length: 14 amino acids. Germline V lookup: CDR1 MNHNS, CDR2 SASEGT. V was trimmed by 7 bases and J by 4 bases, leaving 14 bases between them. The CDR3 protein is CASKATPAGNTIYF. CDR3 bases: TGTGCCAGCAAGGCAACACCGGCGGGAAACACCATATATTTT.

The chain joins TRBV28 to TRBJ1-5; possible D gene TRBD1, 5 bases. Trimming took 7 bases from V and 6 from J, leaving 10 bases between them. There are 12 residues in the CDR3. Germline CDR1 is MDHEN and CDR2 is SYDVKM. CDR3 loop: CASKGLSQPQHF. The CDR3, as DNA: TGTGCCAGCAAGGGGCTAAGTCAGCCCCAGCATTTT. Variable domain in full (rest from reference TRBV28 and TRBJ1-5): DVKVTQSSRYLVKRTGEKVFLECVQDMDHENMFWYRQDPGLGLRLIYFSYDVKMKEKGDIPEGYSVSREKKERFSLILESASTNQTSMYLCASKGLSQPQHFGDGTRLSIL.

This clone was observed a handful of times. The V call is TRBV28, the J call TRBJ2-7; no clear D. Trimming shortened V by 5 bases and J by 4 bases, and 12 bases separated the two germline ends. This CDR3 region has 13 residues. Germline V CDR1 and CDR2: MDHEN, SYDVKM. CDR3 residues: CASSPTSPYEQYF. The DNA for the CDR3 is TGTGCCAGCAGTCCGACTTCACCTTACGAGCAGTACTTC.

The chain recombines TRBV5-8 with TRBJ2-1; D possibly corresponds to TRBD1 (6 bases). V was cut by 2 bases and J by 9 bases, with 18 bases left in between. The CDR3 is made up of 15 amino acids. The germline V gene encodes CDR1 SGHTS and CDR2 YDEGEE. CDR3 DNA: TGTGCCAGCAGCTTTCAGGGGTATGGTGGTGGTGAGCAGTTCTTC. Translating it yields CASSFQGYGGGEQFF.

The genes are TRBV2 and TRBJ2-3, with no clear D. CDR1 SNHLY and CDR2 FYNNEI come from the germline V gene. CDR3 length: 13 amino acids. Trimming shortened V by 7 bases and J by 2 bases, and 10 bases separated the two germline ends. CDR3 in amino acids: CASNPPYTDTQYF. CDR3 DNA sequence: TGTGCCAGCAATCCACCATACACAGATACGCAGTATTTT.

The gene calls are TRBV10-1 and TRBJ2-2; 10 bases match TRBD1. CDR3 length: 16 residues. Germline-derived CDR1 and CDR2 are WNHNN and SYGVQD (reference sequence). Trimming removed 0 bases from V and 8 bases from J; junction bases left unmatched: 6. The CDR3: CASSESGQGGRGELFF. CDR3 coding DNA: TGCGCCAGCAGTGAGTCCGGACAGGGGGGCAGAGGGGAGCTGTTTTTT.

The J gene is TRBJ2-7, the V gene TRBV28; the D is unclear. V lost 7 bases, J lost 2 bases, and 18 bases lay in between. CDR1 and CDR2 (germline): MDHEN, SYDVKM. The CDR3 is 15 amino acids. The CDR3 coding sequence is TGTGCCAGCAACTCCAACGCCGACATTACCTACGAGCAGTACTTC. It is translated as CASNSNADITYEQYF.